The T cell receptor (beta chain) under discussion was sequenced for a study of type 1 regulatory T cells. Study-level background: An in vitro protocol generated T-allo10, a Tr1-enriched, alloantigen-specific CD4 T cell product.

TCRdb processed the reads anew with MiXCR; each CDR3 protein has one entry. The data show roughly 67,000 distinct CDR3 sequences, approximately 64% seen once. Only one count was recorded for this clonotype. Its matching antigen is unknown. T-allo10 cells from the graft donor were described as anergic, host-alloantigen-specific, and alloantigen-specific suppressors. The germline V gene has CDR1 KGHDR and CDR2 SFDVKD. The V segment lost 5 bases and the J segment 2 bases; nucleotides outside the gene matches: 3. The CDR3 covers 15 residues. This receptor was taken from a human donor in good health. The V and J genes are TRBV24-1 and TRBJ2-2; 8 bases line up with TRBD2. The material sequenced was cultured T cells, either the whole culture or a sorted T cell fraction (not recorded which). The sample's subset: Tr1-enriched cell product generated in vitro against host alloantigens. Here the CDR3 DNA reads TGTGCCACCAGTGGTAGCGGGACCAACACCGGGGAGCTGTTTTTT. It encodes CATSGSGTNTGELFF.